Below are 4 T cell receptor beta chains sequenced from a single sample in a study of T cell responses to AZD1222 COVID-19 vaccine. Sequenced by immunoSEQ multiplex PCR; TCRdb stores in-frame clones only, minus some. The sample holds some 120,000 clones, around 90% seen once. The material was peripheral blood, obtained 28 days after the second dose of the MenACWY control vaccine. The receptor source for this set is an adult who received the MenACWY meningococcal vaccine as a control.

This clone occurred once. V usage is TRBV28 and J usage is TRBJ1-5; D unclear. Germline V CDR1 and CDR2: MDHEN, SYDVKM. The CDR3 is 14 amino acids. V shed 7 bases and J shed 6 bases, with 16 bases lying between them. This chain's CDR3 is CASIGEGLGQPQHF. CDR3 in DNA: TGTGCCAGCATCGGGGAGGGATTAGGTCAGCCCCAGCATTTT.

The chain joins TRBV27 to TRBJ1-6; no clear D. The CDR3 spans 15 residues. The germline V gene has CDR1 MNHEY and CDR2 SMNVEV (reference sequence). V dropped 0 bases and J dropped 2 bases, with 5 bases sitting between them. The chain's CDR3 is CASSLSAAYNSPLHF. The CDR3 DNA follows: TGTGCCAGCAGTTTATCGGCAGCCTATAATTCACCCCTCCACTTT.

This chain links TRBV6-1 with TRBJ1-1; D remains ambiguous. Trimming pared 0 bases from V and 0 bases from J, leaving 8 bases between. This CDR3 has 15 residues. Germline CDR1 is MNHNS and CDR2 is SASEGT. CDR3 DNA: TGTGCCAGCAGTGAAGCGGAGGGAATGAACACTGAAGCTTTCTTT. Translated, it gives CASSEAEGMNTEAFF.

This chain connects TRBV30 to TRBJ2-3, with D perhaps TRBD1 (5 bases). CDR3 length equals 14 residues. V was clipped by 2 bases and J by 2 bases, with 11 bases between them. Per the germline V gene, CDR1 is GTSNPN and CDR2 is SVGIG (reference sequence). In DNA form, the CDR3 reads TGTGCCTGGAGTAAAGGGGCCGTCACAGATACGCAGTATTTT. This gives the protein CAWSKGAVTDTQYF.